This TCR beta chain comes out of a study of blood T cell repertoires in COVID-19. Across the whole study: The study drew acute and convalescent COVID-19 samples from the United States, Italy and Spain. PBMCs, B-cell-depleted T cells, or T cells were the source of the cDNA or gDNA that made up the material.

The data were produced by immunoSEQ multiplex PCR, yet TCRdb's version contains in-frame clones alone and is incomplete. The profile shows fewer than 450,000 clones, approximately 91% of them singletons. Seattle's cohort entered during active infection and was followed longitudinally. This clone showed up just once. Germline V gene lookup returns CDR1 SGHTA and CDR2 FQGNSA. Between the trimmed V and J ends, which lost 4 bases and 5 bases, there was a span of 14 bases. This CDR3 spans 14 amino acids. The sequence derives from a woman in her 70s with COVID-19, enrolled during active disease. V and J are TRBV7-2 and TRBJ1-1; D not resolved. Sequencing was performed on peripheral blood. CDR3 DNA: TGTGCCAGCAGCTCACTGGAGCTGGGTACTGAAGCTTTCTTT. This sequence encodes CASSSLELGTEAFF.